This T cell receptor (beta chain) was recovered during a study of T-cell reconstitution after alpha-beta-depleted transplantation in children listed by TCRdb under 2016. Study-wide context: Using TCR repertoire profiling, the study quantitatively followed how T-cell immune reconstitution unfolded in children after TCRalphabeta/CD19-depleted allogeneic hematopoietic cell transplantation. The research as a whole found: Over subsequent months, a decline in hyperexpanded clone frequencies was noted, and after one year, T-cell counts and TCRbeta diversity were mostly ascribed to newly produced T cells. Apparently early alphabetaT-cell count recovery about two months after transplant reportedly relied on only several hundred rapidly expanded clones derived from non-depleted graft cells. The high TCRbeta diversity at day 60 in some patients was ascribed to recipient T cells and intrathymic progenitors that had survived conditioning.

This clonotype was counted only a few times. Its recognized antigen is unknown. Base qualities are missing; no much larger clone stands one base away. According to the germline V gene (reference sequence), CDR1 reads DFQATT and CDR2 reads SNEGSKA. The CDR3 contains 11 residues, cysteine and phenylalanine counted. Only the CDR3 DNA is retained, 33 bases long and in frame from the first base. V loses 2 bases, J loses 4 bases, and the germline ends lie 6 bases apart. What this sample's treatment or condition label stands for: allogeneic hematopoietic cell transplantation with graft depleted of TCRalphabeta T cells and CD19 B cells. The transplant recipients were children given TCRalphabeta/CD19-depleted allogeneic hematopoietic cell grafts. Receptors were amplified or captured by PCR. Data came from an Illumina HiSeq 2500. TCR library preparation used molecular barcoding, with unique molecular identifiers applied to normalize quantification of the TCRbeta repertoire. TCRdb redid the processing of the public reads, applying fastp at Q25 and MiXCR, and retained in-frame beta chains. Entries are consolidated by CDR3 protein sequence, retaining the most common genes and DNA. This sample lists fewer than 550,000 distinct CDR3 sequences; around 15% were detected once. The ten most abundant clones make up around 28% of the sample.

The origin of this receptor is a boy younger than two who had a stem cell transplant for Wiskott-Aldrich syndrome, so the T cells may come from the graft donor. This receptor chain uses TRBV20-1 and TRBJ2-7; no D gene can be assigned with confidence. Here the sequenced sample was PBMCs, mostly from graft donor cells, taken 360 days after TCRalphabeta/CD19-depleted stem cell transplant. The nucleotide sequence is TGCAGTGCTAGAAGCGAATACGAGCAGTACTTC. Translated, this is CSARSEYEQYF.